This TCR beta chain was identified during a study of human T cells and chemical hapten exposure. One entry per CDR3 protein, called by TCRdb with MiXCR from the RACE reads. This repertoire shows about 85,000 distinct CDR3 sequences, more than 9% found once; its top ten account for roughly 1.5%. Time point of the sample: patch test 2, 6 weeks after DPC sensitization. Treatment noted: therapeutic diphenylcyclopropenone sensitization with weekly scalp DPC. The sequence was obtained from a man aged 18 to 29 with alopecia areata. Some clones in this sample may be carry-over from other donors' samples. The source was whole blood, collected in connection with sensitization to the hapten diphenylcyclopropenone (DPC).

The CDR3 loop is CASRLTTGTYEQYF. CDR3 DNA: TGTGCCAGCAGGTTAACTACGGGGACCTACGAGCAGTACTTC. The V and J genes are TRBV11-1 and TRBJ2-7; possible D gene TRBD2, 5 bases. This CDR3 spans 14 amino acids. V lost 6 bases and J lost 2, with 14 bases in between. Germline V CDR1 and CDR2: SGHAT, FQDESV (reference sequence).